Presented here are 10 T cell receptor beta chains from one specimen sequenced in a study of T-cell reconstitution after alpha-beta-depleted transplantation in children. A library of TCRbeta sequences, prepared with unique molecular identifiers, was generated. TCRdb independently ran MiXCR on the PCR reads; one entry per CDR3 protein. Seen here are some 350,000 distinct CDR3 sequences, 10% observed once, and the top ten hold 2% to 2.5%. The sample was PBMCs from the stem cell graft donor, taken from the stem cell graft. The receptors stem from a human donor who donated a stem cell graft to a child with acute lymphoblastic leukemia.

In this sample, this clonotype turned up a few times. The chain combines TRBV12-3 or TRBV12-4 with TRBJ1-2, with unresolved D. V dropped 8 bases and J dropped 0 bases, with 10 bases sitting between them. The length of the CDR3 is 13 residues. The CDR3 loop reads CASLGDANYGYTF. CDR3 DNA: TGTGCCAGCCTAGGCGACGCTAACTATGGCTACACCTTC.

This clonotype was counted a few times. The chain joins TRBV27 to TRBJ1-1; D perhaps matches TRBD1 (6 bases). This CDR3 comprises 13 residues. V was cut by 3 bases and J by 8 bases, with 13 bases left in between. Germline loops: CDR1 MNHEY, CDR2 SMNVEV (reference sequence). The chain's CDR3 is CASSLRGLFEAFF. The DNA of the CDR3 is TGTGCCAGCAGTTTGAGGGGGTTATTCGAAGCTTTCTTT.

J is TRBJ2-7 and V is TRBV20-1; 7 bases line up with TRBD1. Germline CDR1 DFQATT, CDR2 SNEGSKA (reference sequence). V was pared by 5 bases and J by 5 bases, with 6 bases of the junction left unmatched. This CDR3 has 12 residues. For the CDR3, the DNA is TGCAGTGCTGCCAGGGGGTCCGACGAGCAGTACTTC. Protein: CSAARGSDEQYF.

The chain carries TRBV5-5 and TRBJ1-5, with D maybe TRBD1 (5 bases). Trimming pared 1 base from V and 7 bases from J, leaving 18 bases between. CDR3 size: 16 residues. Looked up from germline, CDR1 is SGHKS and CDR2 is YYEKEE (reference sequence). CDR3 protein: CASSLTGSSRGQPQHF. The DNA of the CDR3 is TGTGCCAGCAGCTTGACAGGTTCCTCTCGAGGGCAGCCCCAGCATTTT.

A word on this clonotype: A junction boundary mismatches the germline segment, possibly from a read error. The genes are TRBV6-5 and TRBJ2-3; D unresolved. The CDR3 spans 16 residues. Looked up from germline, CDR1 is MNHEY and CDR2 is SVGAGI. The CDR3 sequence is CASGYSQPTSTDTQYF. The CDR3 coding sequence is TGTGCCAGCGGTTACTCGCAACCTACTAGCACAGATACGCAGTATTTT.

This clonotype came up a few times. The chain is built from TRBV27 and TRBJ1-2; TRBD1 is a possible D gene (5 bases). There are 16 residues in the CDR3. V lost 6 bases and J 2 bases, leaving 19 bases between the germline ends. In germline, CDR1 is MNHEY, CDR2 SMNVEV (reference sequence). The CDR3 DNA reads as TGTGCCAGCAGCTCAGAAGGCAGGGAAGGCAACTATGGCTACACCTTC. This translates into CASSSEGREGNYGYTF.

This clonotype was observed at least ten times. This rearrangement joins TRBV5-1 to TRBJ1-3; possible D gene TRBD1, 5 bases. CDR3 length equals 15 residues. V was trimmed by 4 bases and J by 0 bases, leaving 11 bases between them. Germline CDR1 reads SGHRS; CDR2 reads YFSETQ. The CDR3 reads CASSISTDSGNTIYF. CDR3 nucleotides: TGCGCCAGCAGCATCTCGACAGACTCTGGAAACACCATATATTTT.

This clonotype was seen at least ten times. This sequence joins TRBV27 and TRBJ2-5; D unresolved. CDR1 MNHEY and CDR2 SMNVEV come from the germline V gene (reference sequence). V was clipped by 5 bases and J by 4 bases, with 11 bases between them. This CDR3 is 13 amino acids long. The CDR3 loop is CASSAYSGETQYF. The CDR3 region has the DNA TGTGCCAGCAGTGCCTATAGTGGAGAGACCCAGTACTTC.

The chain's CDR3 is CASSRTEPTEAFF. The CDR3 DNA sequence: TGTGCCAGCAGTCGGACTGAGCCCACTGAAGCTTTCTTT. The chain has TRBV6-6 and TRBJ1-1; D is uncertain. The CDR3 consists of 13 residues. The V and J ends lost 5 bases and 4 bases respectively, with 11 bases between them. Germline V gives CDR1 MNHNY, CDR2 SVGAGI (reference sequence).

Many counts were recorded for this clonotype. The chain links TRBV5-1 to TRBJ2-1; D uncertain. This CDR3 has 13 residues. CDR1 is SGHRS, CDR2 YFSETQ, per germline. Trimming stripped 2 bases from V and 2 bases from J, with 5 bases between. The CDR3 sequence: CASSFDAYNEQFF. The CDR3 DNA reads as TGCGCCAGCAGCTTTGATGCCTACAATGAGCAGTTCTTC.